This T cell receptor beta chain derives from a study of blood T cell repertoires in COVID-19. Overall study context: Material from acute and convalescent COVID-19 was sourced from the United States, Italy and Spain. PBMCs, B-cell-depleted T cells, or T cells provided the cDNA or gDNA that made up the material.

The CDR3 runs to 14 residues. V lost 5 bases to trimming and J lost 8 bases; unmatched junction nucleotides: 8. Germline lookup yields CDR1 SGHTA and CDR2 FQGTGA. Per the authors' pipeline: Nucleated cell number was recorded as an estimate derived from reference gene primer amplification. Produced via immunoSEQ multiplex PCR; TCRdb's table is partial and in-frame only. V and J calls and clone size are as listed in that table; D and trimming were resolved from the DNA. Here the sample spans about 58,000 clones, around nine tenths being singletons. This clonotype was obtained from a woman in her 70s with active COVID-19. The chain has TRBV7-3 and TRBJ2-1; 8 positions match TRBD2. Material for sequencing was peripheral blood. The CDR3 sequence: CASSPRTSSHEQFF. DNA for the CDR3: TGTGCCAGCAGCCCAAGGACTAGCAGCCATGAGCAGTTCTTC.